This is a list of T cell receptor beta chains from one sample in a study of CD8+ T cells in alopecia areata. Libraries were prepared by immunoSEQ multiplex PCR; TCRdb keeps only in-frame clonotypes and omits some of them. Here the sample spans 180,000 or so clones, 51% being singletons. This specimen was CD8+ T cells sorted from blood, taken around week 53, from a patient treated with tofacitinib. These receptors all stem from a human donor with alopecia areata. Both conserved end residues are trimmed from each CDR3. The order of the fields is CDR3 length, V gene, J gene, clone size, CDR3 protein. Some rows mark clone size as missing; the rest say once, few, many or name a class of expanded clone.

len: 15; v_gene: TRBV30; j_gene: TRBJ1-4; abundance: .; CDR3aa: AWSDPVKGPRREKLF
len: 12; v_gene: TRBV19; j_gene: TRBJ1-4; abundance: .; CDR3aa: ASSGPTGGEKLF
len: 12; v_gene: TRBV5-1; j_gene: TRBJ1-2; abundance: few; CDR3aa: ASRTGTGFYGYT
len: 13; v_gene: TRBV11-2; j_gene: TRBJ1-4; abundance: .; CDR3aa: ASSLQIATNEKLF
len: 13; v_gene: TRBV6-1; j_gene: TRBJ1-2; abundance: .; CDR3aa: ASSEDGGTGYGYT
len: 13; v_gene: TRBV2; j_gene: TRBJ1-2; abundance: .; CDR3aa: ASSPNPGGSYGYT
len: 13; v_gene: TRBV6-1; j_gene: TRBJ2-2; abundance: .; CDR3aa: ASSGVGGAPGELF
len: 13; v_gene: TRBV10-3; j_gene: TRBJ1-5; abundance: .; CDR3aa: AISEAFGGNQPQH
len: 10; v_gene: TRBV7-9; j_gene: TRBJ1-1; abundance: .; CDR3aa: ASSLMGRTAF
len: 10; v_gene: TRBV7-9; j_gene: TRBJ1-5; abundance: .; CDR3aa: ASSTGDQPQH
len: 13; v_gene: TRBV5-1; j_gene: TRBJ2-1; abundance: .; CDR3aa: ASSLGGGSYNEQF
len: 13; v_gene: TRBV9; j_gene: TRBJ2-7; abundance: .; CDR3aa: ASSERGGPSNEQY
len: 9; v_gene: TRBV9; j_gene: TRBJ1-1; abundance: few; CDR3aa: ASSPIGEAF
len: 12; v_gene: TRBV30; j_gene: TRBJ1-1; abundance: .; CDR3aa: AWELGQPNTEAF
len: 13; v_gene: TRBV2; j_gene: TRBJ2-5; abundance: .; CDR3aa: ASSELAGHQETQY
len: 13; v_gene: TRBV2; j_gene: TRBJ2-7; abundance: .; CDR3aa: ASSEPQTGAYEQY
len: 13; v_gene: TRBV30; j_gene: TRBJ1-2; abundance: .; CDR3aa: AWSGVAGGYGGYT
len: 14; v_gene: TRBV6-1; j_gene: TRBJ1-1; abundance: few; CDR3aa: ASSEETGGAGTEAF
len: 13; v_gene: TRBV27; j_gene: TRBJ2-1; abundance: .; CDR3aa: ASSLLTSSYNEQF